The rows below give T cell receptor beta chains drawn from one sample of a study of glioma-infiltrating T cells. TCRdb analysed the multiplex PCR reads with MiXCR anew, one entry per CDR3 protein. The sample has 150,000 to 200,000 distinct CDR3 sequences; around 40% are singletons. The specimen sequenced was glioma tissue, nonneoplastic brain tissue, or PBMCs (not recorded which). The source of these receptors is a human donor with low-grade glioma or glioblastoma, undergoing nonglioma brain surgery, or in good health (not recorded which). Both conserved end residues are part of each CDR3. The order of the fields is D gene, clone size, J gene, V gene, CDR3 protein, CDR3 DNA. The D gene is left open where the match is weak. Clone size is shown for a subset of rows, as once, few, many or a class of expanded clone.

TRBD2 | few | TRBJ2-7 | TRBV19 | CASSFGLDYEQYF | TGTGCCAGTAGTTTTGGACTAGACTACGAGCAGTACTTC
. | . | TRBJ2-7 | TRBV2 | CASNGIGNYEQYF | TGTGCCAGCAACGGTATCGGAAACTACGAGCAGTACTTC
TRBD2 | once | TRBJ2-7 | TRBV20-1 | CSPLGLDVYEQYF | TGCAGTCCTCTTGGACTAGATGTCTACGAGCAGTACTTC
TRBD2 | many | TRBJ2-3 | TRBV19 | CASSISPSGASTDTQYF | TGTGCCAGTAGTATAAGTCCTAGCGGGGCCAGCACAGATACGCAGTATTTT
. | few | TRBJ1-2 | TRBV6-2/TRBV6-3 | CASSSPVRSYTF | TGTGCCAGCAGTTCCCCGGTGAGAAGCTACACCTTC
. | many | TRBJ1-1 | TRBV3-1 | CASSQYPGATTEAFF | TGTGCCAGCAGCCAATATCCGGGGGCGACCACTGAAGCTTTCTTT
. | . | TRBJ2-1 | TRBV24-1 | CATSFEANNEQFF | TGTGCCACCAGTTTTGAGGCTAACAATGAGCAGTTCTTC
. | . | TRBJ1-1 | TRBV28 | CASSLISGTEAFF | TGTGCCAGCAGTTTAATCTCAGGCACTGAAGCTTTCTTT
. | few | TRBJ1-1 | TRBV4-1 | CASSPRNEGGTEAFF | TGCGCCAGCAGCCCCCGCAACGAGGGGGGGACTGAAGCTTTCTTT
TRBD1 | . | TRBJ2-1 | TRBV19 | CASSIATGYEQFF | TGTGCCAGTAGTATCGCGACAGGGTATGAGCAGTTCTTC
. | many | TRBJ1-3 | TRBV4-2 | CASSQDWAPGNTIYF | TGTGCCAGCAGCCAAGATTGGGCGCCTGGAAACACCATATATTTT
. | many | TRBJ2-1 | TRBV6-2/TRBV6-3 | CASSYPRGKVLHEQFF | TGTGCCAGCAGTTACCCCCGGGGTAAAGTATTACATGAGCAGTTCTTC
. | many | TRBJ1-1 | TRBV3-1 | CASSRRDRSEAFF | TGTGCCAGCAGCCGGAGAGACAGGTCTGAAGCTTTCTTT
. | many | TRBJ1-6 | TRBV7-9 | CASLRDWDNSPLHF | TGTGCCAGCTTAAGGGACTGGGATAATTCACCCCTCCACTTT
TRBD2 | . | TRBJ2-1 | TRBV7-9 | CASSRPSGLAGEERDEQFF | TGTGCCAGCAGCCGACCGTCGGGACTAGCGGGAGAAGAACGAGACGAGCAGTTCTTC